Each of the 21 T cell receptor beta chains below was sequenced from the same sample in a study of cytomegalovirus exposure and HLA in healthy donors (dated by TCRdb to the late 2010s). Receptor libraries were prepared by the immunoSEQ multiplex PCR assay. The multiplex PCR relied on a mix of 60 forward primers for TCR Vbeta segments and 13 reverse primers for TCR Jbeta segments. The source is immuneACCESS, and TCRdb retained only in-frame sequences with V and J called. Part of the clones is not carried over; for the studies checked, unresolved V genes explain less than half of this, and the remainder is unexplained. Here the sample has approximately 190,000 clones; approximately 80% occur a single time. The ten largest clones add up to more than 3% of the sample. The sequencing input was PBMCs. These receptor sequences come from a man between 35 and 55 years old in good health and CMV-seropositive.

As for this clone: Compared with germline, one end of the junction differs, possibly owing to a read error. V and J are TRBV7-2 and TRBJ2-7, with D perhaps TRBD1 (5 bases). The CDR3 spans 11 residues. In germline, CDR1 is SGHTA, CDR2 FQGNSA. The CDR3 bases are TGTGCCAGCAGCCGCCAGGGTGTCGTGGACTTC. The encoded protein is CASSRQGVVDF.

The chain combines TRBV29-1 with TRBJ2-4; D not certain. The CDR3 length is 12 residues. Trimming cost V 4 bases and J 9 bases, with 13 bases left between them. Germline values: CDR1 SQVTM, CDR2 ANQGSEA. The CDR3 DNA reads TGCAGCGTTGGGTGGTTAACGGGCATTCAGTACTTC. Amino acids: CSVGWLTGIQYF.

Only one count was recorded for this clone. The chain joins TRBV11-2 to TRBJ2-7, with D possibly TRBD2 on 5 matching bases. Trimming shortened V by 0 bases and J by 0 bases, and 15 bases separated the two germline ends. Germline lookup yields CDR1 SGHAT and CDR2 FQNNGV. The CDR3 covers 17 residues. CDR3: CASSLDRLGALSYEQYF. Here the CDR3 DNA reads TGTGCCAGCAGCTTAGATCGTCTGGGAGCCCTCTCCTACGAGCAGTACTTC.

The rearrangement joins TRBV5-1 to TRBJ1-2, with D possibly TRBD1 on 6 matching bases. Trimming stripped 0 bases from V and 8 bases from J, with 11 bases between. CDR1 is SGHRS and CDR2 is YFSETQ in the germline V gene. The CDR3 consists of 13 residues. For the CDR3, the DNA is TGCGCCAGCAGCTTGGACAGGGCGGGCGGCTACACCTTC. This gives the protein CASSLDRAGGYTF. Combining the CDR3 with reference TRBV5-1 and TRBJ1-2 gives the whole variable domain KAGVTQTPRYLIKTRGQQVTLSCSPISGHRSVSWYQQTPGQGLQFLFEYFSETQRNKGNFPGRFSGRQFSNSRSEMNVSTLELGDSALYLCASSLDRAGGYTFGSGTRLTVV.

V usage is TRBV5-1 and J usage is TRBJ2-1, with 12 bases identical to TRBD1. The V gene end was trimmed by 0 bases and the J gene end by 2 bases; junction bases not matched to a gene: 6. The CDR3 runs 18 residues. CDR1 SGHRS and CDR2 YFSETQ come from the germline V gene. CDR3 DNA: TGCGCCAGCAGCTTGGCCGGGACAGGGGGCAGCCCCTACAATGAGCAGTTCTTC. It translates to CASSLAGTGGSPYNEQFF.

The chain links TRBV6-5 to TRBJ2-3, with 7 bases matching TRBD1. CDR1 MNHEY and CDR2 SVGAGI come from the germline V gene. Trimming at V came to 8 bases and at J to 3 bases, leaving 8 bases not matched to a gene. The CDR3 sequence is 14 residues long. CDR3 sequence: CASVGDSTTDTQYF. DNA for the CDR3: TGTGCCAGCGTGGGGGACAGCACGACAGATACGCAGTATTTT.

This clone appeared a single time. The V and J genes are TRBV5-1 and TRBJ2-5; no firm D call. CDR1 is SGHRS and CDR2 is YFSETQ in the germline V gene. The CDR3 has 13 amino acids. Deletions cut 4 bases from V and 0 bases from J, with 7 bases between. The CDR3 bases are TGCGCCAGCAGCCCCTCGTACCAAGAGACCCAGTACTTC. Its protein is CASSPSYQETQYF.

This chain's CDR3 is CASSPGPSNQPQHF. CDR3 DNA sequence: TGTGCCAGCTCACCAGGGCCGAGCAATCAGCCCCAGCATTTT. The chain recombines TRBV18 with TRBJ1-5; D call uncertain. The CDR3 has 14 residues. In germline, CDR1 is KGHSH, CDR2 LQKENI. V was trimmed by 2 bases and J by 1 base, leaving 6 bases between them.

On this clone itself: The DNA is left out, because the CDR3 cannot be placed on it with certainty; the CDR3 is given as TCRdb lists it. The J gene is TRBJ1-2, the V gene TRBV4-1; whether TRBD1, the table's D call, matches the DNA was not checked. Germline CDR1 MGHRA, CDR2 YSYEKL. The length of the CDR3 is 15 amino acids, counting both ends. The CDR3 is CASSQYFGTAYGYTF.

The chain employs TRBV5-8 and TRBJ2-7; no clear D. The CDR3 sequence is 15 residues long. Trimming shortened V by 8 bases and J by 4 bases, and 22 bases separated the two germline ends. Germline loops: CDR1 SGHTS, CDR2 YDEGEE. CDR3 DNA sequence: TGTGCCAGTCGACCGGCCAGGCGATCCCCTTACGAGCAGTACTTC. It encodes CASRPARRSPYEQYF.

CDR3 in amino acids: CASRGAHPADEQYF. CDR3 bases: TGTGCCAGTAGGGGGGCGCACCCAGCCGACGAGCAGTACTTC. V is TRBV19 and J is TRBJ2-7; D is possibly TRBD1 (6 bases). The V and J ends lost 6 bases and 5 bases respectively, with 17 bases between them. CDR3 length: 14 residues. Germline CDR1 reads LNHDA; CDR2 reads SQIVND (reference sequence).

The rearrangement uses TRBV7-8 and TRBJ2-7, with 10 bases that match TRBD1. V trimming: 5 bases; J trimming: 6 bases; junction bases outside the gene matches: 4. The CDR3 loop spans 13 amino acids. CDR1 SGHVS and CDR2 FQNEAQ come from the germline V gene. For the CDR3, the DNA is TGTGCCAGCAGCCTCGGACAGGGGGGCGAGCAGTACTTC. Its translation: CASSLGQGGEQYF.

Written as DNA, the CDR3 is TGCGCCAGCAGCCGAGCGGGGAACACCGGGGAGCTGTTTTTT. It encodes CASSRAGNTGELFF. The rearrangement joins TRBV10-2 to TRBJ2-2, with D maybe TRBD2 (6 bases). This CDR3 has 14 residues. The V gene lost 6 bases and the J gene lost 1 base, with 9 bases spanning the gap. In germline, CDR1 is WSHSY, CDR2 SAAADI.

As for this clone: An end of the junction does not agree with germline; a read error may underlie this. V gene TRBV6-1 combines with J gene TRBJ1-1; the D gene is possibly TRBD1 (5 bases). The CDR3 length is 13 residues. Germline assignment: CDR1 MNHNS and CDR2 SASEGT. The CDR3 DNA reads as TGTGCTAGCACCGGGGGGACGAACACTGAAGCTTTCTTT. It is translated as CASTGGTNTEAFF.

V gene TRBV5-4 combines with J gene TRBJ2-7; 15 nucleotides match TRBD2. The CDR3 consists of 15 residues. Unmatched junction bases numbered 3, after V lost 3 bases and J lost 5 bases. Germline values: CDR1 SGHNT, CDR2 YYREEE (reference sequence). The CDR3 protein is CASSSGTSGRNEQYF. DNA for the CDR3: TGTGCCAGCAGCTCCGGGACTAGCGGGAGGAACGAGCAGTACTTC.

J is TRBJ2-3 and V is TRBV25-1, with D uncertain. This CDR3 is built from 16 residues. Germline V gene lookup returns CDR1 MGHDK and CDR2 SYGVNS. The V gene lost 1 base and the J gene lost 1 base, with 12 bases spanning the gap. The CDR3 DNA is TGTGCCAGCAGTGAATCCCCCCGCGCCCGCACAGATACGCAGTATTTT. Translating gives CASSESPRARTDTQYF.

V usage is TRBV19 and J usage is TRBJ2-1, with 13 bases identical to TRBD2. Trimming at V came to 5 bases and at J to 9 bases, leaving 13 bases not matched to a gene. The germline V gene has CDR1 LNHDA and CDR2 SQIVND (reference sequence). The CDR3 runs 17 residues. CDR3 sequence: CASSPWTSGRGLGEQFF. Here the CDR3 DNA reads TGTGCCAGTAGTCCCTGGACTAGCGGGAGAGGGCTGGGTGAGCAGTTCTTC.

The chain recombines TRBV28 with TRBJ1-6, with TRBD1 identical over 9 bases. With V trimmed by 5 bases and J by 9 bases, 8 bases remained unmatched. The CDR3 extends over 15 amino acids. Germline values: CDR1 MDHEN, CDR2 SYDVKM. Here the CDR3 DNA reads TGTGCCAGCAGTATAAGGACAGGGGCGGGTTCACCCCTCCACTTT. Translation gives CASSIRTGAGSPLHF.

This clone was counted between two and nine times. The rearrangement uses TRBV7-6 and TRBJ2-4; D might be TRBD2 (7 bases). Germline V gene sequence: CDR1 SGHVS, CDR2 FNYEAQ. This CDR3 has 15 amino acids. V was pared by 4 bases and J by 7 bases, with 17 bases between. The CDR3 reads CASSSPPGEGNIQYF. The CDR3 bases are TGTGCCAGCAGCTCGCCCCCAGGGGAGGGGAACATTCAGTACTTC.

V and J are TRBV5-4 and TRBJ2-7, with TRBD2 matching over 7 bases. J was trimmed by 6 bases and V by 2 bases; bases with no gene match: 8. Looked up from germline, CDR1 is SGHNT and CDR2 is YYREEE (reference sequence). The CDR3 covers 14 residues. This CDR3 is CASSFAGVNGEQYF. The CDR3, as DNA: TGTGCCAGCAGCTTCGCGGGAGTAAACGGCGAGCAGTACTTC.

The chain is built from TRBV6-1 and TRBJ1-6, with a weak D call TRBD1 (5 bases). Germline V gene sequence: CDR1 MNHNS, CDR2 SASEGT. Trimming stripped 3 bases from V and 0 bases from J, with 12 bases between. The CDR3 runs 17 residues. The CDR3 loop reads CASSEVGGSSYNSPLHF. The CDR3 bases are TGTGCCAGCAGTGAGGTTGGGGGGAGCTCCTATAATTCACCCCTCCACTTT.